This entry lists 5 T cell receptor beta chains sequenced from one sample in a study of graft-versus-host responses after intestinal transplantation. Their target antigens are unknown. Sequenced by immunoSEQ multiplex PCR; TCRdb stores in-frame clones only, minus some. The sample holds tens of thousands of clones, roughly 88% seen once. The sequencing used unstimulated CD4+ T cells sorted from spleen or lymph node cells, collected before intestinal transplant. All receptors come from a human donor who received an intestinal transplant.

CDR3 protein: CASSPQGGFNQPQHF. The CDR3 DNA reads as TGTGCCAGCAGCCCCCAGGGGGGATTCAATCAGCCCCAGCATTTT. The V call is TRBV11-2, the J call TRBJ1-5, with 7 bases identical to TRBD1. Germline CDR1 and CDR2: SGHAT and FQNNGV. Trimming removed 5 bases from V and 3 bases from J; junction bases left unmatched: 7. The CDR3 is 15 amino acids.

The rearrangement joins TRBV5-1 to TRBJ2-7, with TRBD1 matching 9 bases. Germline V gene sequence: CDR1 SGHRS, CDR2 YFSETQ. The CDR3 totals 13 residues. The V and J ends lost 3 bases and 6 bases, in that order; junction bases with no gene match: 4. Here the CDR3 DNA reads TGCGCCAGCAGCTCCGGACAGGGGACCGAGCAGTACTTC. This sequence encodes CASSSGQGTEQYF.

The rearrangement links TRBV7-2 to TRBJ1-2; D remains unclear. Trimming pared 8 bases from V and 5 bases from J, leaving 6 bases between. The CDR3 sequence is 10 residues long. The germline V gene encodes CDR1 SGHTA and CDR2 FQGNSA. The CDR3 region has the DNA TGTGCCAGCGAGAAGTATGGCTACACCTTC. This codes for CASEKYGYTF. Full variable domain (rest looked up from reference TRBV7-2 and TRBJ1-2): GAGVSQSPSNKVTEKGKDVELRCDPISGHTALYWYRQSLGQGLEFLIYFQGNSAPDKSGLPSDRFSAERTGGSVSTLTIQRTQQEDSAVYLCASEKYGYTFGSGTRLTVV.

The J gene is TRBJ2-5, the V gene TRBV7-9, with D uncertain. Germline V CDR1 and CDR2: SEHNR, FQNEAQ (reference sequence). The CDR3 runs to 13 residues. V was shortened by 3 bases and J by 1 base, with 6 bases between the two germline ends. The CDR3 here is CASSLEFQETQYF. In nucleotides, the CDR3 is TGTGCCAGCAGCTTGGAGTTCCAAGAGACCCAGTACTTC.

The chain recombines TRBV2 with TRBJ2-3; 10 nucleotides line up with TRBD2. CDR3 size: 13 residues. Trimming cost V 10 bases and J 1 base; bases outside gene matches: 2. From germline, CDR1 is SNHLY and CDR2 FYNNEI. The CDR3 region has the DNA TGTGCCACCGGGACTAGCGGCACAGATACGCAGTATTTT. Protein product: CATGTSGTDTQYF.